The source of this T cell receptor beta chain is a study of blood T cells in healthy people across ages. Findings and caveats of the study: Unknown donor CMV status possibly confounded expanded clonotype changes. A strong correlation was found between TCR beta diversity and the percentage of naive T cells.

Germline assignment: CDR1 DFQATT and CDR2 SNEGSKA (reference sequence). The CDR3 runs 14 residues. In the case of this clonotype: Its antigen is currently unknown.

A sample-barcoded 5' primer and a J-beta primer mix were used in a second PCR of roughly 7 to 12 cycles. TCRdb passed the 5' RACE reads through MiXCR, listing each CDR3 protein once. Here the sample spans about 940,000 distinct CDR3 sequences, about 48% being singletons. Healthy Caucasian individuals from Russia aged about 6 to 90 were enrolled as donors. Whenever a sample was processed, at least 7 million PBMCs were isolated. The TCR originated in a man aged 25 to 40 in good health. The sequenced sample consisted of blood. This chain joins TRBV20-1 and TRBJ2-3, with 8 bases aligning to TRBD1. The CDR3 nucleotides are TGCAGCGGGGGACAGGCCACCCGCACAGATACGCAGTATTTT. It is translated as CSGGQATRTDTQYF.